The subject of this entry is one T cell receptor (beta chain). The target antigen is unknown. The source of the sample is a study of vaccination and CD4 T cells after COVID-19. Study-level background: Stimuli were overlapping spike peptide pools of SARS-CoV-2 and three common cold coronaviruses (HCoV-NL63, HCoV-OC43, HCoV-229E).

Stated treatment: roughly 10-day PBMC culture with coronavirus spike peptide pools or control peptides (ViraFEST assay). Cultures used two million PBMCs per well, about 10 IU/ml IL-2 and 8 to 10 ug/ml peptides. Sequenced with the Oncomine TCR Beta short-read assay was DNA taken from cultured CD4+ T cells. MiXCR, run by TCRdb on the PCR reads, gives a single entry per CDR3 protein. The sample shows about 13,000 distinct CDR3 sequences, 50% of them seen only once. The length of the CDR3 is 17 residues. V lost 3 bases to trimming and J lost 0 bases, with 15 bases between them. CDR1 is KGHSH, CDR2 LQKENI, per germline.

Sequencing was done on a sample of CD4+ T cells from blood, cultured in vitro. This TCR was recovered from a human donor who had recovered from COVID-19. The V call is TRBV18, the J call TRBJ1-5, with D possibly being TRBD1 (6 bases). The CDR3 coding sequence is TGTGCCAGCTCACCTAGGACAGCTTCTAATAGCAATCAGCCCCAGCATTTT. This codes for CASSPRTASNSNQPQHF.